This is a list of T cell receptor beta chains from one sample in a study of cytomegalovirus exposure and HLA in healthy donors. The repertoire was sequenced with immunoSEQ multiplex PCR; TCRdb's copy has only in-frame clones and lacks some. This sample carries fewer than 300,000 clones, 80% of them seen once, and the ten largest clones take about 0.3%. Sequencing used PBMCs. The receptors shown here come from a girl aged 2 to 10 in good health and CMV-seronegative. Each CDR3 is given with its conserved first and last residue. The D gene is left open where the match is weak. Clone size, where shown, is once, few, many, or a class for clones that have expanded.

CDR3 DNA: TGTGCCACTGAACAGGGTCTAGGTACCACCTTC
CDR3 protein: CATEQGLGTTF
D gene: .
clone size: .
J gene: TRBJ1-2
V gene: TRBV2

CDR3 DNA: TGTGCCAGCAGCGCGAGACAGGTAGCTTCCTATAATTCACCCCTCCACTTT
CDR3 protein: CASSARQVASYNSPLHF
D gene: .
clone size: .
J gene: TRBJ1-6
V gene: TRBV9

CDR3 DNA: TGTGCCAGCAGCTTAGGTTTCGGCAGGGCCTACGAGCAGTACTTC
CDR3 protein: CASSLGFGRAYEQYF
D gene: .
clone size: .
J gene: TRBJ2-7
V gene: TRBV11-2

CDR3 DNA: TGTGCCAGCAGCTTAGATCCCAACGAGCAGTACTTC
CDR3 protein: CASSLDPNEQYF
D gene: .
clone size: .
J gene: TRBJ2-7
V gene: TRBV7-8

CDR3 DNA: TGTGCCAGCATAATAGCGGGAGACCCCTACGAGCAGTACTTC
CDR3 protein: CASIIAGDPYEQYF
D gene: TRBD2
clone size: .
J gene: TRBJ2-7
V gene: TRBV2

CDR3 DNA: TGTGCCAGCAGCCCCGGACATCGCTCTGGAAACACCATATATTTT
CDR3 protein: CASSPGHRSGNTIYF
D gene: .
clone size: few
J gene: TRBJ1-3
V gene: TRBV9

CDR3 DNA: TGCGCCAGCAGCTTGGAGGGGCGAGAGACCCAGTACTTC
CDR3 protein: CASSLEGRETQYF
D gene: .
clone size: few
J gene: TRBJ2-5
V gene: TRBV5-1

CDR3 DNA: TGTGCCAGCAGCTTGTCAGTTCGGGATGGATCCTACAATGAGCAGTTCTTC
CDR3 protein: CASSLSVRDGSYNEQFF
D gene: .
clone size: .
J gene: TRBJ2-1
V gene: TRBV5-4

CDR3 DNA: TGTGCCAGCAGCCAAGATCAAAGGGGGGGCGGTGATGGCTACACCTTC
CDR3 protein: CASSQDQRGGGDGYTF
D gene: .
clone size: once
J gene: TRBJ1-2
V gene: TRBV4-2

CDR3 DNA: TGCGCCAGCACTTACGCGGGGAGCCCCTACAATGAGCAGTTCTTC
CDR3 protein: CASTYAGSPYNEQFF
D gene: .
clone size: .
J gene: TRBJ2-1
V gene: TRBV10-2

CDR3 DNA: TGTGCCAGCAGCGGACAGTTCTCTGGGGCCAACGTCCTGACTTTC
CDR3 protein: CASSGQFSGANVLTF
D gene: .
clone size: .
J gene: TRBJ2-6
V gene: TRBV2

CDR3 DNA: TGTGCCAGCTCCCTAGGACTAGCGGGGGAAGAGACCCAGTACTTC
CDR3 protein: CASSLGLAGEETQYF
D gene: TRBD2
clone size: .
J gene: TRBJ2-5
V gene: TRBV18

CDR3 DNA: TGTGCCAGCAGCCCCGGGGGTAGCGGTCGAGGGACGATCTACGAGCAGTACTTC
CDR3 protein: CASSPGGSGRGTIYEQYF
D gene: .
clone size: once
J gene: TRBJ2-7
V gene: TRBV9

CDR3 DNA: TGTGCCAGCAGCCCCCGTGGTCGGACAGGGGTAAACGAGCAGTACTTC
CDR3 protein: CASSPRGRTGVNEQYF
D gene: TRBD1
clone size: once
J gene: TRBJ2-7
V gene: TRBV7-3

CDR3 DNA: TGTGCCAGCAGCTCAGAACCAGGACACAGCTACGAGCAGTACTTC
CDR3 protein: CASSSEPGHSYEQYF
D gene: .
clone size: .
J gene: TRBJ2-7
V gene: TRBV7-6

CDR3 DNA: TGTGCCTGGAGTGTATCCCGAACAGGGGGCGGCTATGGCTACACCTTC
CDR3 protein: CAWSVSRTGGGYGYTF
D gene: TRBD1
clone size: .
J gene: TRBJ1-2
V gene: TRBV30

CDR3 DNA: TGTGCCAGCAGCCTACTAGCGGGGGGGACCTACGAGCAGTACTTC
CDR3 protein: CASSLLAGGTYEQYF
D gene: TRBD2
clone size: .
J gene: TRBJ2-7
V gene: TRBV6-4

CDR3 DNA: TGTGCCAGCTCCATTCCTAGAGGGAGGGCCAATGGAAATACGCAGTATTTT
CDR3 protein: CASSIPRGRANGNTQYF
D gene: TRBD2
clone size: .
J gene: TRBJ2-3
V gene: TRBV28

CDR3 DNA: TGTGCCAGCGCCTCCAGCGGGGGGTCCTACGAGCAGTACTTC
CDR3 protein: CASASSGGSYEQYF
D gene: TRBD2
clone size: once
J gene: TRBJ2-7
V gene: TRBV9

CDR3 DNA: TGTGCCAGCAGTCTAAACTTGGTCTACGAGCAGTACTTC
CDR3 protein: CASSLNLVYEQYF
D gene: .
clone size: once
J gene: TRBJ2-7
V gene: TRBV6-1

CDR3 DNA: TGTGCCAGCAGCCCTCACCGGGACTCGACTCACTATGGCTACACCTTC
CDR3 protein: CASSPHRDSTHYGYTF
D gene: .
clone size: .
J gene: TRBJ1-2
V gene: TRBV28

CDR3 DNA: TGTGCCAGCAGCGGAAGGTCGACGGACATAAGCGACAATGAGCAGTTCTTC
CDR3 protein: CASSGRSTDISDNEQFF
D gene: .
clone size: .
J gene: TRBJ2-1
V gene: TRBV7-9

CDR3 DNA: TGCGCCAGCAGCTTGGGGGGATTGGGACAGGGCTCTGAAGCTTTCTTT
CDR3 protein: CASSLGGLGQGSEAFF
D gene: TRBD1
clone size: .
J gene: TRBJ1-1
V gene: TRBV5-1

CDR3 DNA: TGTGCCAGCTCTCTTCGGACAGGGGACTATGGCTACACCTTC
CDR3 protein: CASSLRTGDYGYTF
D gene: TRBD1
clone size: once
J gene: TRBJ1-2
V gene: TRBV18

CDR3 DNA: TGTGCCAGCTCAGGGACAGGGGTGGGGTCACCCCTCCACTTT
CDR3 protein: CASSGTGVGSPLHF
D gene: TRBD1
clone size: once
J gene: TRBJ1-6
V gene: TRBV18

CDR3 DNA: TGTGCCAGCAGTTACACCATTAGCCAGCAGTACTTC
CDR3 protein: CASSYTISQQYF
D gene: .
clone size: once
J gene: TRBJ2-7
V gene: TRBV6-6

CDR3 DNA: TGTGCCAGCTCCCGACTCGGGACAGGCGAATACGAGCAGTACTTC
CDR3 protein: CASSRLGTGEYEQYF
D gene: TRBD1
clone size: .
J gene: TRBJ2-7
V gene: TRBV18

CDR3 DNA: TGTGCCAGCAGACAGGACCAAGAGACCCAGTACTTC
CDR3 protein: CASRQDQETQYF
D gene: .
clone size: .
J gene: TRBJ2-5
V gene: TRBV6-5

CDR3 DNA: TGTGCCAGCAGTTACACCTTTACAGGGGGATTATACGAGCAGTACTTC
CDR3 protein: CASSYTFTGGLYEQYF
D gene: TRBD1
clone size: .
J gene: TRBJ2-7
V gene: TRBV6-6

CDR3 DNA: TGTGCCAGCTCACCTATTAGCACTTACAATGAGCAGTTCTTC
CDR3 protein: CASSPISTYNEQFF
D gene: .
clone size: .
J gene: TRBJ2-1
V gene: TRBV18

CDR3 DNA: TGTGCCAGCAGTGATGGACACTCCTACGAGCAGTACTTC
CDR3 protein: CASSDGHSYEQYF
D gene: .
clone size: .
J gene: TRBJ2-7
V gene: TRBV9

CDR3 DNA: TGTGCCAGCAGTGACGGAAAGGAGGACCTCTACGAGCAGTACTTC
CDR3 protein: CASSDGKEDLYEQYF
D gene: .
clone size: .
J gene: TRBJ2-7
V gene: TRBV6-4

CDR3 DNA: TGTGCCAGCAGTTTTTTCGGGAACACCGGGGAGCTGTTTTTT
CDR3 protein: CASSFFGNTGELFF
D gene: .
clone size: .
J gene: TRBJ2-2
V gene: TRBV27

CDR3 DNA: TGTGCCAGCAGCTCCCCGGGAGCCACCGGGGAGCTGTTTTTT
CDR3 protein: CASSSPGATGELFF
D gene: .
clone size: .
J gene: TRBJ2-2
V gene: TRBV7-6

CDR3 DNA: TGTGCCAGCAGGGAAAGCTTGGGACAGGGGGGCGTCCGGAGTTCACCCCTCCACTTT
CDR3 protein: CASRESLGQGGVRSSPLHF
D gene: TRBD1
clone size: .
J gene: TRBJ1-6
V gene: TRBV6-1

CDR3 DNA: TGTGCCAGCAGTTCCGAGTGGCTAGGAAACAATGAGCAGTTCTTC
CDR3 protein: CASSSEWLGNNEQFF
D gene: .
clone size: .
J gene: TRBJ2-1
V gene: TRBV28

CDR3 DNA: TGTGCCAGTAGTATAACCACAACCGACTCTGGGGCCAACGTCCTGACTTTC
CDR3 protein: CASSITTTDSGANVLTF
D gene: .
clone size: .
J gene: TRBJ2-6
V gene: TRBV19

CDR3 DNA: TGTGCCAGCAGTTTCCAGATTAGCAATCAGCCCCAGCATTTT
CDR3 protein: CASSFQISNQPQHF
D gene: .
clone size: .
J gene: TRBJ1-5
V gene: TRBV28

CDR3 DNA: TGTGCCAGCAGCTCCGCAAGGGGGTATGGCTACACCTTC
CDR3 protein: CASSSARGYGYTF
D gene: .
clone size: .
J gene: TRBJ1-2
V gene: TRBV7-3

CDR3 DNA: TGTGCCAGCAGTGATGGCCCGGGGAACACTGAAGCTTTCTTT
CDR3 protein: CASSDGPGNTEAFF
D gene: .
clone size: .
J gene: TRBJ1-1
V gene: TRBV2

CDR3 DNA: TGTGCCACCGCTAGAGTGCGGGCCGGCACTGAAGCTTTCTTT
CDR3 protein: CATARVRAGTEAFF
D gene: .
clone size: .
J gene: TRBJ1-1
V gene: TRBV15

CDR3 DNA: TGTGCCAGCAGCATAGACAGTACTGGGGGGGAGCAGTACTTC
CDR3 protein: CASSIDSTGGEQYF
D gene: .
clone size: .
J gene: TRBJ2-7
V gene: TRBV28

CDR3 DNA: TGCGCCAGCAGCGGCACAGGGGGCCCATACGAGCAGTACTTC
CDR3 protein: CASSGTGGPYEQYF
D gene: TRBD1
clone size: .
J gene: TRBJ2-7
V gene: TRBV4-1

CDR3 DNA: TGTGCCAGCAGCCGACAGCATGCTTCCCCCTACGAGCAGTACTTC
CDR3 protein: CASSRQHASPYEQYF
D gene: .
clone size: .
J gene: TRBJ2-7
V gene: TRBV6-5

CDR3 DNA: TGTGCCAGCAGCTTAGATGGGGGGAACAATGAGCAGTTCTTC
CDR3 protein: CASSLDGGNNEQFF
D gene: .
clone size: .
J gene: TRBJ2-1
V gene: TRBV11-3

CDR3 DNA: TGCAGCGTTGACGGAGGAACTGAAAAACTGTTTTTT
CDR3 protein: CSVDGGTEKLFF
D gene: .
clone size: .
J gene: TRBJ1-4
V gene: TRBV29-1

CDR3 DNA: TGTGCCAGAAGCTTAGGTGAGGAAACCTACGAGCAGTACTTC
CDR3 protein: CARSLGEETYEQYF
D gene: .
clone size: .
J gene: TRBJ2-7
V gene: TRBV7-5